The clone carrying this T cell receptor beta chain was counted ten times or more. This record comes from a study of cytotoxic CD8 clonotypes in ibrutinib-treated CLL. Study-level background: After treatment lasting a median approximately eleven months, range 6 to 36, response samples were collected.

V lost 7 bases to trimming and J lost 10 bases, with 8 bases between them. CDR3 size: 11 residues. CDR1 and CDR2 (germline): MNHNS, SASEGT. Assay used: immunoSEQ multiplex PCR; TCRdb lists only in-frame clones, some missing. Of approximately 57,000 clones listed, approximately 52% are singletons. The sequence was collected from a human donor with chronic lymphocytic leukemia. The rearrangement uses TRBV6-1 and TRBJ1-6, with D unresolved. The sequencing here drew on PBMCs, taken after 24 months of ibrutinib treatment. The CDR3 bases are TGTGCCAGCACCGATGGCTCACCCCTCCACTTT. The encoded protein is CASTDGSPLHF.